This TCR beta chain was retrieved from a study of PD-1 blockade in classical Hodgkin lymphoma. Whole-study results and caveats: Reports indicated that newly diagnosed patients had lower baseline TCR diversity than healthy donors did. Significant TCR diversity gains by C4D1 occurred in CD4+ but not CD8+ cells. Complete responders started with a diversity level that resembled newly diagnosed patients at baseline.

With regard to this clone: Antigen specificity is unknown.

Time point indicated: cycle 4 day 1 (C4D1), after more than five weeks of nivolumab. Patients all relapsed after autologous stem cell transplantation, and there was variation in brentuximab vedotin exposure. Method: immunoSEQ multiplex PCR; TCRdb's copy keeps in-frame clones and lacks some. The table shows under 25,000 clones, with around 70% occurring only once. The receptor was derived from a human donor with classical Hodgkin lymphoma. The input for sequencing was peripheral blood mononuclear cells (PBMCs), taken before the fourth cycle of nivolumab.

CDR3 loop: CASSLVADSSYEQYF. As DNA, the CDR3 is TGTGCCAGCAGCTTAGTAGCGGATAGCTCCTACGAGCAGTACTTC. The rearrangement joins TRBV7-2 to TRBJ2-7; possible D gene TRBD2, 6 bases. Germline values: CDR1 SGHTA, CDR2 FQGNSA. This CDR3 is 15 amino acids long. V lost 1 base and J lost 0, with 10 bases in between.